The clone carrying this T cell receptor (beta chain) has just a few counts. Its specificity is unknown. Libraries were made from TCR beta cDNA, and they carried unique molecular identifiers. TCRdb re-called the PCR reads through MiXCR, storing one row per CDR3 protein. The table lists 350,000 to 500,000 distinct CDR3 sequences, about 39% of them singletons, with 6.5% to 8% in the top ten. The data originate from a study of post-analysis software for immune sequencing data. About the study: Recorded disease courses covered relapsing-remitting, secondary progressive and progressive-relapsing multiple sclerosis. Some patients had no subtype annotation. The study's findings and limits: Multiple sclerosis patients had significantly lower normalized Chao1 diversity than controls. Patients used about five TRBV segments, including TRBV5-6, TRBV5-1 and TRBV20-1, more often than controls. Same-batch preparations were strongly co-clustered by F measure.

Germline CDR1 is KGHSY and CDR2 is FQNENV. The CDR3 totals 15 residues. Germline trimming cut 6 bases from V and 6 bases from J; bases unmatched to any gene: 11. This chain joins TRBV16 and TRBJ2-7, with TRBD2 matching 10 bases. The sequenced material came from blood. This TCR derives from a girl between 2 and 10 years old with multiple sclerosis. The CDR3 loop reads CASRGYSGGSSEQYF. CDR3 DNA sequence: TGTGCCAGCAGAGGATATAGCGGGGGGTCATCCGAGCAGTACTTC.